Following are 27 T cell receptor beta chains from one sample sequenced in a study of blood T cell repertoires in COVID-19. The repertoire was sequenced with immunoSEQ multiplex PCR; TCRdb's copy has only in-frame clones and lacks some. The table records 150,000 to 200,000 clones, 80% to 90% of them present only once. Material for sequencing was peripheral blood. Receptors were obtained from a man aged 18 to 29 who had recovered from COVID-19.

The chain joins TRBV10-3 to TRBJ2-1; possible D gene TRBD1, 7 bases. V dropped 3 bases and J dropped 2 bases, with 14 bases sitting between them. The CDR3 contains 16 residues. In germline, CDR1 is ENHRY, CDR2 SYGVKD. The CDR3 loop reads CAISEQGWGAYNEQFF. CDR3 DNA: TGTGCCATCAGTGAACAGGGGTGGGGGGCCTACAATGAGCAGTTCTTC.

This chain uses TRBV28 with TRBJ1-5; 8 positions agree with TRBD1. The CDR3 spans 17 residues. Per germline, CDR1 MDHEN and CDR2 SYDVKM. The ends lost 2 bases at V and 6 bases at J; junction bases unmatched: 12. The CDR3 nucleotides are TGTGCCAGCAGTTTAGGGGGACGCGGACAGGGAGGTCAGCCCCAGCATTTT. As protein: CASSLGGRGQGGQPQHF.

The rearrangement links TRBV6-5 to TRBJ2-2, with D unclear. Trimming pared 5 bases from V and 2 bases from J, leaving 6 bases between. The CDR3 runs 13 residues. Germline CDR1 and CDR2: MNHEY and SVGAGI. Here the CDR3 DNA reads TGTGCCAGCAGTCAGGTTAACACCGGGGAGCTGTTTTTT. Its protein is CASSQVNTGELFF.

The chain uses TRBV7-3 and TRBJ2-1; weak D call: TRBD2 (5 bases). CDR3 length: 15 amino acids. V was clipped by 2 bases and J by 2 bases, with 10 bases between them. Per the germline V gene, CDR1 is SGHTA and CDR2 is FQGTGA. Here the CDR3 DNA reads TGTGCCAGCAGCTTATTGCGGGCGGCCTACAATGAGCAGTTCTTC. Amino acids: CASSLLRAAYNEQFF.

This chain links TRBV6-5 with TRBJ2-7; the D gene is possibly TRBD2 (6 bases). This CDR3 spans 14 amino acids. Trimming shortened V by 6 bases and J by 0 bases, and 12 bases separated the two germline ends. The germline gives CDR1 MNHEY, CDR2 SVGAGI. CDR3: CASSLAPSSYEQYF. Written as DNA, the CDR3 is TGTGCCAGCAGCCTAGCGCCAAGCTCCTACGAGCAGTACTTC.

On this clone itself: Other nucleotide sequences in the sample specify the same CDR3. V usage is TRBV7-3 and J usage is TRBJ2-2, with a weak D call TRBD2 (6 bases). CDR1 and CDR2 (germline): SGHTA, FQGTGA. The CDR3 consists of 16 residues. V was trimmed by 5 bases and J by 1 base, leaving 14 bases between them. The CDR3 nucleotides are TGTGCCAGCAGCCTACTGGGGGGACGGAACACCGGGGAGCTGTTTTTT. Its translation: CASSLLGGRNTGELFF.

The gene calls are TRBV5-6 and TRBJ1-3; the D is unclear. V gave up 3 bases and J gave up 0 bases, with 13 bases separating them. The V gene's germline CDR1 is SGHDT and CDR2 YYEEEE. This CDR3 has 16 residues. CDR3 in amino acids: CASSSGFEFSGNTIYF. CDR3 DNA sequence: TGTGCCAGCAGCTCGGGGTTCGAATTCTCTGGAAACACCATATATTTT.

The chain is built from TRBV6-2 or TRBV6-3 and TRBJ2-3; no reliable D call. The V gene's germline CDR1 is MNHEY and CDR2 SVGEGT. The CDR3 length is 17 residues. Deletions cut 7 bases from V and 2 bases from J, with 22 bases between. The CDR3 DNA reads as TGTGCCAGCACCCCATCTCTTTCCACATACTACACAGATACGCAGTATTTT. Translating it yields CASTPSLSTYYTDTQYF.

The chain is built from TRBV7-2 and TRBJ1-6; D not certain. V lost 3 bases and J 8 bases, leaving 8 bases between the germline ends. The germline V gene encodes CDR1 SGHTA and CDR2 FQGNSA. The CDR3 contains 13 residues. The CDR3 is CASSFHMDSPLHF. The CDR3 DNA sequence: TGTGCCAGCAGCTTTCACATGGATTCACCCCTCCACTTT.

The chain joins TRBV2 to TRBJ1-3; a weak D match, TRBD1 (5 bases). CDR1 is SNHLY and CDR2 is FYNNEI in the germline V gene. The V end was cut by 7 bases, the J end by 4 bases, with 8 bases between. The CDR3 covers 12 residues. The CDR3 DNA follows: TGTGCCAGCACAGGGAGGGGAAACACCATATATTTT. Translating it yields CASTGRGNTIYF.

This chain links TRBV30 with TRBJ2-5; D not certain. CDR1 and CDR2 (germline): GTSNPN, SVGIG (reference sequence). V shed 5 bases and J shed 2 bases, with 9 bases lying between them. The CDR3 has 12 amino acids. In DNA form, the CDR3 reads TGTGCCTGGTCTGGGCAGCAAGAGACCCAGTACTTC. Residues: CAWSGQQETQYF.

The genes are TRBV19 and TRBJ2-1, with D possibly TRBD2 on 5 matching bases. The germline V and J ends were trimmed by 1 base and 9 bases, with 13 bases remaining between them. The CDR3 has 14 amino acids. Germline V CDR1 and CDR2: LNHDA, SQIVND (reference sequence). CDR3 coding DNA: TGTGCCAGTAGTATAGGAGTAGTAGGGAGTGAGCAGTTCTTC. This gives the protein CASSIGVVGSEQFF.

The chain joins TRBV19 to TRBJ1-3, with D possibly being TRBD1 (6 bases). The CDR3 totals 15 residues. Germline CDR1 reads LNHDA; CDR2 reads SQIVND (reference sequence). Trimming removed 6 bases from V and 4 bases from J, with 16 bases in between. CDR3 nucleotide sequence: TGTGCCAGTAGGATTACAGGGACGGGCGGAAACACCATATATTTT. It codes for CASRITGTGGNTIYF.

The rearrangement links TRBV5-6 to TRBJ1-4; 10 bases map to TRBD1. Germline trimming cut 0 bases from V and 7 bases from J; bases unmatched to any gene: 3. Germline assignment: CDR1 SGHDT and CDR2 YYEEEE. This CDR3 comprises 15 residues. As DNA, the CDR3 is TGTGCCAGCAGCTTGGCGGGACAGGGGACTGAAAAACTGTTTTTT. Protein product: CASSLAGQGTEKLFF.

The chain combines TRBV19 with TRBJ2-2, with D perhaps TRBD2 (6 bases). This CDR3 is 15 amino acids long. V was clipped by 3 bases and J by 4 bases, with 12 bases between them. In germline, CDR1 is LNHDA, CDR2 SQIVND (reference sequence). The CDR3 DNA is TGTGCCAGTAGTATCTTAGTGGGAGGCACCGGGGAGCTGTTTTTT. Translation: CASSILVGGTGELFF. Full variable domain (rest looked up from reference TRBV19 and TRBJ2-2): DGGITQSPKYLFRKEGQNVTLSCEQNLNHDAMYWYRQDPGQGLRLIYYSQIVNDFQKGDIAEGYSVSREKKESFPLTVTSAQKNPTAFYLCASSILVGGTGELFFGEGSRLTVL.

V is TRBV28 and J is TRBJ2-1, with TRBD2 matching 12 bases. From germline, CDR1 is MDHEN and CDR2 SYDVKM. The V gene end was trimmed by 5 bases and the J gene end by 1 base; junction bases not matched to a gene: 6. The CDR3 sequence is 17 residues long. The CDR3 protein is CASSIWTSGTSYNEQFF. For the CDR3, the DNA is TGTGCCAGCAGTATCTGGACTAGCGGGACTTCCTACAATGAGCAGTTCTTC.

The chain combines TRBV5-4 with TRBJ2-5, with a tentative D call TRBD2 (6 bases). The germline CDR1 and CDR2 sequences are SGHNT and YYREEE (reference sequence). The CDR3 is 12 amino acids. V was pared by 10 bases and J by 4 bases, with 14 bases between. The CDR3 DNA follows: TGTGCCGGCTCCAAGGGAGGAGAGACCCAGTACTTC. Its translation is CAGSKGGETQYF.

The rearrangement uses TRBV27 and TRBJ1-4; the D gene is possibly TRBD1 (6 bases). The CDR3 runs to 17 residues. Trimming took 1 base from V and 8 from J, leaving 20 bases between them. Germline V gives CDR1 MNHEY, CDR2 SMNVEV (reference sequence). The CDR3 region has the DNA TGTGCCAGCAGTTTATTACCCCACCGGGACAAGAGCGAAAAACTGTTTTTT. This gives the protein CASSLLPHRDKSEKLFF.

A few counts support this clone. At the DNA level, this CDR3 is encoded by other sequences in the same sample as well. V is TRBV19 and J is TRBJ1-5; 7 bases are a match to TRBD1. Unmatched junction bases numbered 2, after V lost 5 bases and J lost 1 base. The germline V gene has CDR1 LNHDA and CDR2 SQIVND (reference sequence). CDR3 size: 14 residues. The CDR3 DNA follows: TGTGCCAGTAGTCTACAGGGGAGCAATCAGCCCCAGCATTTT. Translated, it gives CASSLQGSNQPQHF.

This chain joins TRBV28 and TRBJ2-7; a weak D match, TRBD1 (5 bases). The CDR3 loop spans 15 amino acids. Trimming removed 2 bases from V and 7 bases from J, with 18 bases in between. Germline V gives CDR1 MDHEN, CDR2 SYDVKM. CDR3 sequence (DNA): TGTGCCAGCAGTTTAACAGGCAGGGTGTCAGGGGAGCAGTACTTC. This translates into CASSLTGRVSGEQYF. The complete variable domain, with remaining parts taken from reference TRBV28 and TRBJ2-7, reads DVKVTQSSRYLVKRTGEKVFLECVQDMDHENMFWYRQDPGLGLRLIYFSYDVKMKEKGDIPEGYSVSREKKERFSLILESASTNQTSMYLCASSLTGRVSGEQYFGPGTRLTVT.

The CDR3 loop reads CASSSAGTSSYNEQFF. The CDR3 coding sequence is TGTGCCAGCAGCTCAGCCGGGACTAGCTCCTACAATGAGCAGTTCTTC. V usage is TRBV7-2 and J usage is TRBJ2-1, with 8 nucleotides matching TRBD2. This CDR3 has 16 amino acids. Germline V gene data show CDR1 as SGHTA and CDR2 as FQGNSA. V lost 4 bases and J lost 0; bases outside the gene matches: 5. The variable domain in full, with the rest retrieved from reference TRBV7-2 and TRBJ2-1, is GAGVSQSPSNKVTEKGKDVELRCDPISGHTALYWYRQSLGQGLEFLIYFQGNSAPDKSGLPSDRFSAERTGGSVSTLTIQRTQQEDSAVYLCASSSAGTSSYNEQFFGPGTRLTVL.

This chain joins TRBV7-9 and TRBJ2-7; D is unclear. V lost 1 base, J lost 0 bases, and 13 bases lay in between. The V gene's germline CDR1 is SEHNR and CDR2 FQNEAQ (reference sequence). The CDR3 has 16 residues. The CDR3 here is CASSLGFGPLSYEQYF. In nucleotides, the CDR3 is TGTGCCAGCAGCTTAGGGTTCGGTCCACTCTCCTACGAGCAGTACTTC.

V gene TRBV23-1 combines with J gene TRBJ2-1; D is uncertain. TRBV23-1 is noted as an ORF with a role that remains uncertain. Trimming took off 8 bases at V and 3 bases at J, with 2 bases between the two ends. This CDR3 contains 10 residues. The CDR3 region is CASHYNEQFF. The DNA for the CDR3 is TGCGCCAGCCACTACAATGAGCAGTTCTTC.

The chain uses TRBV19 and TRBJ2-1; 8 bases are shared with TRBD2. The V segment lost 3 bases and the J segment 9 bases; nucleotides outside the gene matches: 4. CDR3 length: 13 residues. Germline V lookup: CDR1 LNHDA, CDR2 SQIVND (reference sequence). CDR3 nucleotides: TGTGCCAGTAGTATCATGGCGGGGGGTGAGCAGTTCTTC. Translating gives CASSIMAGGEQFF.

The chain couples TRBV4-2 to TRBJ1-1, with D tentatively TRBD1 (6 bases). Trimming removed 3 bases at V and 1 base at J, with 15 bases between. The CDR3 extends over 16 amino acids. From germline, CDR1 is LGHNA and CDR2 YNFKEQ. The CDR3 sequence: CASSHFGQGTNTEAFF. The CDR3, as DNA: TGTGCCAGCAGCCACTTCGGGCAGGGGACGAACACTGAAGCTTTCTTT.

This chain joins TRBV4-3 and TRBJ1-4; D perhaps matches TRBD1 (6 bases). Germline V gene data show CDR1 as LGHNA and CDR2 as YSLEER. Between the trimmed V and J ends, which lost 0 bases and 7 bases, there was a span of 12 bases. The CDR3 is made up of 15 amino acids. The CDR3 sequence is CASSQDYRVGEKLFF. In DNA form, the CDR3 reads TGCGCCAGCAGCCAAGATTACAGGGTTGGTGAAAAACTGTTTTTT.

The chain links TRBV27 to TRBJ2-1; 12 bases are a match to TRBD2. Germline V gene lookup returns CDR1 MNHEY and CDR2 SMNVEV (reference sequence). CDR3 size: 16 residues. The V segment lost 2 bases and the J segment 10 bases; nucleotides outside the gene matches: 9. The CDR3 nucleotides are TGTGCCAGCAGTTTACGGCTAGCGGGAGGGCCACAAGAGCAGTTCTTC. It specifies CASSLRLAGGPQEQFF.